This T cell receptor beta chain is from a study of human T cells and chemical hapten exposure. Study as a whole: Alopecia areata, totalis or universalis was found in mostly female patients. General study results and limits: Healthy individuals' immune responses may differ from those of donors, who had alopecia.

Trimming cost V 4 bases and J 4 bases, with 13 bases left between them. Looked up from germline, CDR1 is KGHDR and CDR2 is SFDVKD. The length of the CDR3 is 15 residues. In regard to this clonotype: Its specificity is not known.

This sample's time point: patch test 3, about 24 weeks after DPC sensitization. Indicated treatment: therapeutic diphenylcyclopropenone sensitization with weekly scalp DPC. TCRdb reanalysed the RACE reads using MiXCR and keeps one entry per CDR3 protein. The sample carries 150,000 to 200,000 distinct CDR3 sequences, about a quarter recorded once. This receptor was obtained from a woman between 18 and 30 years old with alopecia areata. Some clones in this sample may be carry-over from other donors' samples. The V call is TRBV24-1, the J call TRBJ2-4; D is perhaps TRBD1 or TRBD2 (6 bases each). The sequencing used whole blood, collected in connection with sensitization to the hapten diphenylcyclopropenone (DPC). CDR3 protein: CATSDTGAGKNIQYF. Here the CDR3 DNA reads TGTGCCACCAGTGACACGGGGGCCGGGAAAAACATTCAGTACTTC.